This TCR beta chain is drawn from a study of long-term antiretroviral therapy in people with HIV (dated by TCRdb to between 2021 and 2023). Regarding the research as a whole: The earliest samples were collected approximately a decade before the 2015 WHO recommendation for immediate ART, a period when ART was typically delayed until CD4 counts fell. Of the roughly 30 participants with HIV, approximately ten were female. Whether ART initiation and durable HIV suppression were associated with changes in peripheral blood TRB repertoire composition and diversity was tested in a retrospective serial study. No cross-contamination during QIAcube processing turned up in test extractions that ran a monoclonal T-cell line alongside 30 or so polyclonal samples. A total of 192 cryopreserved PBMC samples came from approximately 30 adults with confirmed HIV infection and were collected serially over a mean of about six years (range 1-12). Here is what the overall study found, with its caveats: CDR3 length ranges in HIV repertoires were narrower than in controls, and network structure suggested an antigen-experienced repertoire with only a slight naive shift after ART. Samples dated from the mid-2000s to the late 2010s, and the ART regimens used may be less effective than current ones. A significant increase in TRB diversity was found to be associated with ART initiation, although TRB diversity was observed to remain significantly below that of transplant donor controls even after long-term ART. Inferences about post-ART repertoire changes were limited because no data were available on ART adherence, viral resistance or therapy changes. Because PBMC availability was limited, only the TCR beta chain was sequenced, with no alpha chain pairing. Expanded TRB clones identified before ART initiation dominated the repertoire at all time points, although this dominance fluctuated and declined in many PLHIV after ART. Because pre-ART samples had limited cell numbers, profiling was done on unsorted PBMC rather than on sorted CD4+ and CD8+ T cells.

Note on this clone: This receptor's antigen is unknown. Base qualities were left out, and no much larger clone turns up one base away.

Participants were included only if at least one PBMC sample before ART initiation and at least two post-ART samples were available. Treatment was received in the United States of America by all participants with HIV. Before DNA extraction, cryopreserved samples of roughly 0.85-11 million PBMC were thawed and then washed. At the time of the earliest PBMC sample for each participant with HIV, ages ranged from roughly 23 to 60 years. Each participant contributed PBMC samples from 1-4 timepoints before ART initiation and 2-8 timepoints after ART initiation, with a median of 7 samples. Serial HIV viral load, CD4+ T-cell count, ART history and demographic data were obtained for every participant. Genomic DNA was extracted from unsorted PBMC with a Qiagen kit on a QIAcube, with processing performed in batches of 12 samples. The immunoSEQ hsTCRB v3.0 assay was used at survey level resolution for TRB variable region sequencing. A depth of roughly 35,000-55,000 T-cell genomes per sample was targeted for TRB sequencing. An Illumina MiSeq with a v3 150-cycle kit was used to sequence the pooled TRB libraries. The paper's data handling went like this. Analysis of repertoires was carried out in R inside a reproducible Nextflow workflow spanning QC, data transformation and analysis. Custom analyses were implemented in LymphoSeq2, an R package for AIRR-Seq data exploration. After excluding a few samples that yielded fewer than 5000 total TRB sequences, 188 HIV repertoires remained for analysis. Among the 200 or so HIV repertoires that were kept, 59 were collected before ART initiation and 120 to 140 were collected after ART initiation. Each repertoire was downsampled to 5000 TRB nucleotide sequences, and summary statistics were averaged across 100 downsampling iterations. The analysis kept only TRB sequences whose CDR3 regions were at least seven amino acids long. A Shannon entropy-derived clonality score and the Gini coefficient were used to measure diversity. Repertoire networks linked the top 5000 CDR3 amino acid sequences whenever two sequences differed by an edit distance of one. For TRB CDR3 amino acid sequences, GLIPH2 was used to predict antigen specificity groups and MHC restriction. To flag known CMV, EBV, HIV or tissue antigen associations, CDR3 amino acid sequences were matched against VDJdb and McPAS-TCR. Pre-ART, post-ART and control groups were compared with Wilcoxon signed-rank tests and Holm-Bonferroni correction. TCRdb carries this immuneACCESS record with in-frame sequences only. Its versions omit some clonotypes, under half of them owing to an unresolved V gene in the studies checked, with the rest unexplained. V and J calls plus clone size are reproduced from that table; the DNA served to infer D and trimming. This sample holds tens of thousands of clones; about 86% were observed only once. The ten largest account for about 12% of the sample.

CDR3 length: 16 amino acids, cysteine to phenylalanine. Only the CDR3 portion is preserved as DNA: 48 bases, with reading frame beginning at the first base. Trimming costs V 0 bases and J 2 bases, and their ends lie 13 bases apart. CDR1 and CDR2 (MNHNY, SVGAGI) derive from the germline V gene (reference sequence). The sequencing here drew on unsorted PBMCs, taken 0.1 years before starting antiretroviral therapy. In this chain, TRBV6-6 is recombined with TRBJ1-1; TRBD1 is possibly the D segment (6 matching bases). The source of this sequence is a man aged 35 to 55 with HIV. The CDR3 corresponds to CASSYSRGQSNTEAFF. Read as DNA, the sequence is TGTGCCAGCAGTTACTCGCGAGGACAGTCTAACACTGAAGCTTTCTTT.